This TCR beta chain stems from a study of CXCR3-negative and CXCR3-positive naive CD8 T cells. Per germline, CDR1 MNHEY and CDR2 SVGEGT. The CDR3 extends over 15 amino acids. 5' RACE that incorporated UMI labels was used to prepare the TRB cDNA libraries. Following a re-call of the 5' RACE reads, TCRdb has one entry per CDR3 protein and lacks DNA. The clone table shows under 75,000 distinct CDR3 sequences, with the ten largest holding 4.3%. This receptor was taken from a human donor in good health. Some clones in this sample may be carry-over from other donors' samples. The material sequenced was naive CXCR3- CD8+ T cells from blood. Noted subset: CD45RO-CCR7+CD27+CD95- naive CD8+ T cells lacking CXCR3 (TNR3-). The chain links TRBV6-2 or TRBV6-3 to TRBJ2-1; absent DNA, TCRdb's TRBD1 call cannot be checked. CDR3 amino acids: CASSYALTEGNEQFF.